The clone carrying this T cell receptor beta chain was recorded at least ten times. The ends lost 3 bases at V and 4 bases at J; junction bases unmatched: 10. The length of the CDR3 is 17 residues. The germline V gene has CDR1 SGHNT and CDR2 YENEEA. This entry is derived from a study of T cells in Graves' hyperthyroidism and ophthalmopathy. The CDR3 regions of TCR beta were amplified from RNA transcripts. The TCR CDR3 was amplified in a first-round RT-PCR using the HTBI primer set. TCRdb analysed the multiplex PCR reads with MiXCR anew, one entry per CDR3 protein. This sample has 450,000 to 700,000 distinct CDR3 sequences, with about 43% found just once.

Sequencing was done on a sample of peripheral blood or thyroid tissue (not recorded which). This clonotype was sampled from a woman between 18 and 30 years old with Graves' hyperthyroidism. This chain joins TRBV11-3 and TRBJ2-7; 12 bases are shared with TRBD2. The CDR3 here is CASSFVRLAGELYEQYF. CDR3 in DNA: TGTGCCAGCAGCTTTGTACGACTAGCGGGAGAATTATACGAGCAGTACTTC.